This T cell receptor (beta chain) was recovered during a study of breast tumors, draining lymph nodes, adjacent tissues (dated by TCRdb to about 2016). Regarding the complete study: The study compared TCR beta repertoires across tumor, adjacent nontumor tissue and axillary lymph nodes from breast cancer patients. In human breast cancer, the study set out to evaluate how tumor, surrounding tissue and draining lymph node repertoires relate to one another and whether T cells may move between these sites.

Instrument used: Illumina HiSeq 2000. TCR beta chain libraries were generated through multiplex PCR amplification. High-throughput sequencing was used to analyze the amplified TCR beta chain products. TCRdb trimmed the raw reads at Q25, called clones with MiXCR and kept productive beta chains. Each CDR3 protein gets just one entry, which takes the most common genes and DNA from the rows behind it. For this sample the table gives some 120,000 distinct CDR3 sequences, of which about 20% were detected only once. Jointly, the top ten make up roughly 4% of the sample. The lymph node samples were taken from the axillary draining lymph nodes of breast cancer patients. V loses 7 bases, J loses 9 bases, and the germline ends lie 22 bases apart. From its cysteine to its phenylalanine, the CDR3 spans 14 amino acids. Left in the record is the CDR3 DNA by itself, 42 bases read in frame from the first base. The germline V gene encodes CDR1 SGHRS and CDR2 YFSETQ.

Results the study describes overall, beyond this receptor: Tumor T-cell repertoires showed less diversity than lymph node repertoires and more diversity than nontumor tissue repertoires, and tumor T-cell repertoires showed preferential V and J gene usage. Tumor and nontumor tissue repertoires were found to be significantly more similar in luminal-like than in basal-like breast cancer. The data were considered consistent with the idea that most tumor T cells come from the lymph node and then expand in tumor tissue. The conclusion that tumor T cells originate in lymph nodes was presented as consistent with a hypothesis rather than as directly demonstrated.

This clonotype was seen at least ten times. Its specific antigen is unknown. It has no much larger one-base neighbor in the sample; base qualities were not kept. The sample consisted of axillary lymph node tissue. Rearrangement joined TRBV5-1 to TRBJ2-5; the D region possibly corresponds to TRBD2 (6 bases align). The sequence derives from a female donor with breast cancer. Some clones in this sample may be carry-over from other donors' samples. Here is the DNA: TGCGCCAGCGATGACGGTGGCCCCCGGGGGTCCCAGTACTTC. Protein translation: CASDDGGPRGSQYF.